The rows below give T cell receptor beta chains drawn from one sample of a study of T cell responses to AZD1222 COVID-19 vaccine. TCRdb keeps only in-frame clones here, not all; method: immunoSEQ multiplex PCR. The repertoire holds just under 95,000 clones, with about 88% as singletons. Here the sequenced sample was peripheral blood, taken on day 0 of AZD1222 vaccination. These TCRs come from an adult in good health. Both conserved end residues are part of each CDR3. Fields, in order: CDR3 length, clone size, V gene, D gene, J gene, CDR3 protein, CDR3 DNA. D genes are given only for firm matches. The listing skips clone size in some rows; elsewhere it reads once, few, many or a size class.

18	-	TRBV5-1	TRBD2	TRBJ2-3	CASSLGSVGLAGRDTQYF	TGCGCCAGCAGCTTGGGGTCTGTAGGGCTAGCGGGGAGGGATACGCAGTATTTT
14	-	TRBV18	-	TRBJ1-3	CASHRTDSSSTIYF	TGTGCCAGCCACCGGACAGACTCATCGAGCACCATATATTTT
15	few	TRBV28	-	TRBJ1-6	CASTPRAWGNSPLHF	TGTGCCAGCACCCCTCGGGCTTGGGGTAATTCACCCCTCCACTTT
16	once	TRBV6-2/TRBV6-3	TRBD1	TRBJ2-2	CASSLSGTANTGELFF	TGTGCCAGCAGCCTGTCGGGGACAGCGAACACCGGGGAGCTGTTTTTT
16	-	TRBV28	TRBD1	TRBJ2-7	CASTDQTGKGSYEQYF	TGTGCCAGCACCGACCAGACAGGGAAGGGGTCCTACGAGCAGTACTTC
17	-	TRBV4-2	TRBD2	TRBJ2-7	CASSQGGGAGASYEQYF	TGTGCCAGCAGCCAAGGAGGGGGAGCGGGGGCCTCCTACGAGCAGTACTTC
15	-	TRBV18	TRBD2	TRBJ2-5	CASSLLTSGEETQYF	TGTGCCAGCTCACTATTGACTAGCGGGGAAGAGACCCAGTACTTC
19	-	TRBV6-2/TRBV6-3	TRBD2	TRBJ2-2	CASSYSTASGGRFTGELFF	TGTGCCAGCAGTTACTCGACGGCTAGCGGGGGGCGATTCACCGGGGAGCTGTTTTTT
19	-	TRBV12-5	-	TRBJ1-2	CASGLVLQAGRPGGYGYTF	TGTGCTAGTGGTTTGGTACTCCAGGCAGGGAGGCCTGGGGGCTATGGCTACACCTTC
12	-	TRBV29-1	TRBD1	TRBJ2-7	CSVDRQGNEQYF	TGCAGCGTTGACCGACAGGGGAACGAGCAGTACTTC
14	-	TRBV9	-	TRBJ2-5	CASSVRAVQETQYF	TGTGCCAGCAGCGTACGAGCGGTCCAAGAGACCCAGTACTTC
14	-	TRBV9	TRBD2	TRBJ2-1	CASSVRGGNNEQFF	TGTGCCAGCAGCGTACGGGGGGGAAACAATGAGCAGTTCTTC
14	-	TRBV10-3	TRBD1	TRBJ1-6	CAISLTGLDSPLHF	TGTGCCATCAGTTTGACAGGGCTCGATTCACCCCTCCACTTT
15	-	TRBV9	TRBD2	TRBJ2-2	CASSGLAGATGELFF	TGTGCCAGCAGCGGGCTAGCGGGGGCCACCGGGGAGCTGTTTTTT
18	-	TRBV6-2/TRBV6-3	TRBD1	TRBJ1-5	CASSYSYPGQGFYQPQHF	TGTGCCAGCAGTTACTCGTATCCCGGACAGGGGTTTTATCAGCCCCAGCATTTT
15	-	TRBV5-6	-	TRBJ1-2	CASSRAGGGAYGYTF	TGTGCCAGCAGCCGGGCGGGCGGGGGTGCCTATGGCTACACCTTC
14	-	TRBV5-4	-	TRBJ2-7	CASSLGPALYEQYF	TGTGCCAGCAGCCTGGGACCTGCCCTCTACGAGCAGTACTTC
13	-	TRBV14	-	TRBJ1-1	CASSQGAKTEAFF	TGTGCCAGCAGCCAGGGGGCCAAGACTGAAGCTTTCTTT
14	-	TRBV19	TRBD1	TRBJ1-2	CASSLDRGAGGYTF	TGTGCCAGTAGCCTGGACAGGGGCGCGGGTGGCTACACCTTC
14	-	TRBV2	-	TRBJ2-4	CASSGDRAKNIQYF	TGTGCCAGCAGTGGGGATCGAGCCAAAAACATTCAGTACTTC
16	-	TRBV5-1	TRBD2	TRBJ2-5	CASSRTSGGYQETQYF	TGCGCCAGCAGCCGGACTAGCGGGGGGTACCAAGAGACCCAGTACTTC
12	-	TRBV29-1	-	TRBJ2-7	CSVGRSSYEQYF	TGCAGCGTTGGCAGGAGCTCCTACGAGCAGTACTTC
13	-	TRBV19	-	TRBJ1-5	CASSQAYNQPQHF	TGTGCCAGTAGTCAGGCCTACAATCAGCCCCAGCATTTT
15	-	TRBV9	-	TRBJ2-1	CASSATSLPGNEQFF	TGTGCCAGCAGCGCGACCAGCCTCCCAGGCAATGAGCAGTTCTTC
15	-	TRBV19	-	TRBJ2-2	CASSPPPVNTGELFF	TGTGCCAGTAGTCCCCCGCCAGTTAACACCGGGGAGCTGTTTTTT
15	-	TRBV5-4	TRBD1	TRBJ2-1	CASSLQGGTSNEQFF	TGTGCCAGCAGCTTACAGGGGGGTACGTCCAATGAGCAGTTCTTC
15	-	TRBV27	-	TRBJ1-6	CASSLSWQGASPLHF	TGTGCCAGCAGTTTAAGTTGGCAGGGAGCCTCACCCCTCCACTTT
8	-	TRBV19	-	TRBJ2-1	CAAGEQFF	TGTGCCGCTGGTGAGCAGTTCTTC
14	-	TRBV6-5	-	TRBJ1-5	CASSPGQLNQPQHF	TGTGCCAGCAGTCCCGGACAACTAAATCAGCCCCAGCATTTT
16	-	TRBV6-5	-	TRBJ1-2	CASSYGLGGANYGYTF	TGTGCCAGCAGTTACGGCCTCGGCGGGGCTAACTATGGCTACACCTTC
14	-	TRBV27	TRBD2	TRBJ2-1	CASSLGGAYNEQFF	TGTGCCAGCAGTTTAGGGGGGGCCTACAATGAGCAGTTCTTC
15	few	TRBV4-2	TRBD2	TRBJ2-2	CASGTSGGNTGELFF	TGTGCCAGCGGCACGAGCGGGGGGAACACCGGGGAGCTGTTTTTT
16	-	TRBV7-8	TRBD2	TRBJ2-3	CASSLSSGGAGYTQYF	TGTGCCAGCAGCTTATCTAGCGGGGGGGCAGGGTATACGCAGTATTTT
15	-	TRBV4-1	-	TRBJ1-2	CASSSQPDILYGYTF	TGCGCCAGCAGCTCCCAACCGGACATTCTCTATGGCTACACCTTC
16	-	TRBV19	-	TRBJ2-7	CASSGLRAKSSYEQYF	TGTGCCAGTAGTGGCCTTCGGGCTAAGAGCTCCTACGAGCAGTACTTC
12	-	TRBV6-5	-	TRBJ1-1	CASTTGYTEAFF	TGTGCCAGCACTACTGGGTACACTGAAGCTTTCTTT
14	medium-sized	TRBV6-4	TRBD2	TRBJ2-3	CASSEAGGTDTQYF	TGTGCCAGCAGTGAAGCGGGGGGGACAGATACGCAGTATTTT
16	-	TRBV4-2	-	TRBJ2-5	CASSQDLGSAQETQYF	TGTGCCAGCAGCCAAGATCTTGGCAGTGCCCAAGAGACCCAGTACTTC
12	-	TRBV6-5	-	TRBJ1-1	CASRWLDTEAFF	TGTGCCAGCAGGTGGTTAGACACTGAAGCTTTCTTT
15	-	TRBV19	-	TRBJ2-5	CASSPQEGNKETQYF	TGTGCCAGTAGTCCCCAGGAGGGGAACAAAGAGACCCAGTACTTC
16	-	TRBV10-3	TRBD2	TRBJ2-7	CAISSGTSGGKYEQYF	TGTGCCATTAGTTCCGGGACTAGCGGGGGGAAGTACGAGCAGTACTTC
16	-	TRBV5-1	-	TRBJ1-2	CASSLMVQTANYGYTF	TGCGCCAGCAGCTTGATGGTGCAGACAGCTAACTATGGCTACACCTTC